The T cell receptor (beta chain) under discussion was sequenced for a study of T cell repertoires in cytomegalovirus infection (dated by TCRdb to between 2018 and 2021). Turning to the overall study: Donor HLA type was relevant to the analysis, because carriage of CMV infection together with the matching HLA type was indicated by public TCR beta signatures. Beyond this particular receptor, the publication reports: In the ex vivo response, HLA-C-restricted CMV-specific TCR beta clonotypes were dominant, and in two of eight donors the single most frequent clonotype came from this HLA-C-restricted group. In both this cohort and an independent roughly 400-donor cohort, the cumulative frequency of public TCR beta family members distinguished carriers of CMV infection plus the relevant HLA type.

As regards this clonotype: Its antigen has not been determined. Qualities for individual bases were not recorded, and no much larger clone is one base off.

Trimming takes 4 bases off V and 2 bases off J; junction bases not matched to a gene: 9. The CDR3 starts with the cysteine, ends with the phenylalanine, and has 16 residues. Only the CDR3 DNA stays, 48 bases, in frame from base 1. For CDR1 and CDR2, the germline V gene lists SNHLY and FYNNEI. Sequencer: Illumina HiSeq 1500. Using fastp at Q25 and MiXCR, TCRdb reprocessed the public reads and kept productive beta chains. Entries that share a CDR3 protein sequence are merged under the most common genes and DNA. The sample table contains fewer than 250,000 distinct CDR3 sequences; only one count was recorded for approximately 22% of them. The ten largest clones add up to 15% to 20% of the sample.

The rearranged segments are TRBV2 and TRBJ2-7; TRBD1 matches 9 bases in the middle. The sample comprised CD8+ T cells from PBMCs. This receptor was taken from a human donor in good health (CMV status not recorded). Some clones in this sample may be carry-over from other donors' samples. The CDR3: CASSGPRDRVTYEQYF. The DNA sequence follows: TGTGCCAGCAGTGGCCCCCGGGACAGGGTGACCTACGAGCAGTACTTC.